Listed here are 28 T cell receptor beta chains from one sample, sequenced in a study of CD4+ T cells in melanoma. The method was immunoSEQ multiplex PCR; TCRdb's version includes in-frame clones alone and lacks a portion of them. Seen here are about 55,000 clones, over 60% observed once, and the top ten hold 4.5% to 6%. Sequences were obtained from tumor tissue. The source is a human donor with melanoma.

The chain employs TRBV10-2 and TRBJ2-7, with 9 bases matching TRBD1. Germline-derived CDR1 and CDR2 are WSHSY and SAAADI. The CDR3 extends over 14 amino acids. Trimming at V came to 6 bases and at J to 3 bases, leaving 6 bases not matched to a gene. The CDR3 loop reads CASRDRGNFYEQYF. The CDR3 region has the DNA TGCGCCAGCAGAGACAGGGGGAATTTCTACGAGCAGTACTTC.

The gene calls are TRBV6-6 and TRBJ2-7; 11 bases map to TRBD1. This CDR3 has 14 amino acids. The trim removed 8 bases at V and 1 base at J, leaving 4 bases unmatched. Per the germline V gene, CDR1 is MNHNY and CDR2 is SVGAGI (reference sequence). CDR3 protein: CASRRDRGSYEQYF. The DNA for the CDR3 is TGTGCCAGCCGCAGGGACAGGGGGTCCTACGAGCAGTACTTC.

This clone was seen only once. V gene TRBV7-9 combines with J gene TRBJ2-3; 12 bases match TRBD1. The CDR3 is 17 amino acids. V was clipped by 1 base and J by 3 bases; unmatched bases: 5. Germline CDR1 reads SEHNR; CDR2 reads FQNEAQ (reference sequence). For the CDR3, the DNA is TGTGCCAGCAGCTTAGGCGGGACAGGGGGCAGGACAGATACGCAGTATTTT. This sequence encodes CASSLGGTGGRTDTQYF.

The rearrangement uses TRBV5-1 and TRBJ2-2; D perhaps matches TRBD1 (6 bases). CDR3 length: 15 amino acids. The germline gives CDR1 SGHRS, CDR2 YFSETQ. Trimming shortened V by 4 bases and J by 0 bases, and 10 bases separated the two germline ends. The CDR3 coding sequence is TGCGCCAGCAGCATCGGACAGCCGAACACCGGGGAGCTGTTTTTT. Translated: CASSIGQPNTGELFF.

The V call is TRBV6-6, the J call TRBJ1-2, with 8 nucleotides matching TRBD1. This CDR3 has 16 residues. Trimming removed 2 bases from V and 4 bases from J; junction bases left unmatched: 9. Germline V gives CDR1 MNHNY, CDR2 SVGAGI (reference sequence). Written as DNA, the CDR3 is TGTGCCAGCAGTTACGCGGATCAGGGGGCGCGCTATGGCTACACCTTC. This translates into CASSYADQGARYGYTF.

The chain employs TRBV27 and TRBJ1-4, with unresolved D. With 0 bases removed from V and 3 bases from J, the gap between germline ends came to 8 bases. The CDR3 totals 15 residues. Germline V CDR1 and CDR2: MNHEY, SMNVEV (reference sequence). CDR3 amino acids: CASSLSGGANEKLFF. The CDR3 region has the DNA TGTGCCAGCAGTTTATCGGGTGGGGCTAATGAAAAACTGTTTTTT.

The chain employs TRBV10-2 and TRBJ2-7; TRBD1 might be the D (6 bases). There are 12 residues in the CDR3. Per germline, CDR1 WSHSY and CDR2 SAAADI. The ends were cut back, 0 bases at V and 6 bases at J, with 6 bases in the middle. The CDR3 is CASSESGGEQYF. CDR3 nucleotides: TGCGCCAGCAGTGAGTCAGGGGGCGAGCAGTACTTC.

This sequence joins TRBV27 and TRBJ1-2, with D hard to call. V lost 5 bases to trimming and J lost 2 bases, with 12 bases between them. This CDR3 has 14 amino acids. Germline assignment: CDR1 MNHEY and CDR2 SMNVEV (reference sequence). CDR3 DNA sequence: TGTGCCAGCAGTCCCCTGACTTCCAACTATGGCTACACCTTC. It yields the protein CASSPLTSNYGYTF.

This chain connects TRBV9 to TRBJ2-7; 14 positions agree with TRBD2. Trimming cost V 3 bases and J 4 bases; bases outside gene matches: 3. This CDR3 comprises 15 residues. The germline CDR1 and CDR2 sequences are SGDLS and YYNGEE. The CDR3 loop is CASSGTSGGIYEQYF. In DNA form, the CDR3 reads TGTGCCAGCAGCGGGACTAGCGGGGGGATATACGAGCAGTACTTC.

The CDR3, as DNA: TGTGCCAGTAGCGGACAGGGGGCTATCAATCAGCCCCAGCATTTT. It codes for CASSGQGAINQPQHF. The chain recombines TRBV19 with TRBJ1-5; 11 nucleotides align to TRBD1. The CDR3 totals 15 residues. Germline lookup yields CDR1 LNHDA and CDR2 SQIVND (reference sequence). V shed 6 bases, J shed 3 bases, and the junction held 4 bases outside the gene matches.

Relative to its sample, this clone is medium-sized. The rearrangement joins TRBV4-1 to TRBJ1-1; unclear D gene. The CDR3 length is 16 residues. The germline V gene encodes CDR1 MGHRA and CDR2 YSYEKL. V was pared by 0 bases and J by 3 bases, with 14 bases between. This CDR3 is CASSQDLVSQHTEAFF. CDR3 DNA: TGCGCCAGCAGCCAAGATCTTGTCAGTCAACACACTGAAGCTTTCTTT.

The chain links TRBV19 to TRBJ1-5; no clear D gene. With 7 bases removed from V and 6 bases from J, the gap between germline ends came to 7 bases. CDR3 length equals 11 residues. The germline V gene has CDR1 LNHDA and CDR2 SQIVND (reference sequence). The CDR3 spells CASKSGQPQHF. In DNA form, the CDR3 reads TGTGCCAGTAAAAGTGGTCAGCCCCAGCATTTT.

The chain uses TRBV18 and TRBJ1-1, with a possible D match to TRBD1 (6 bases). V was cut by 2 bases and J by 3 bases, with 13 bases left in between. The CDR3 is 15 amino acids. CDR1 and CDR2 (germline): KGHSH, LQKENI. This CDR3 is CASSPVGGADTEAFF. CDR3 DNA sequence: TGTGCCAGCTCACCAGTTGGGGGCGCGGACACTGAAGCTTTCTTT. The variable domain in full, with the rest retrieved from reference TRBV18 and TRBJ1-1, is NAGVMQNPRHLVRRRGQEARLRCSPMKGHSHVYWYRQLPEEGLKFMVYLQKENIIDESGMPKERFSAEFPKEGPSILRIQQVVRGDSAAYFCASSPVGGADTEAFFGQGTRLTVV.

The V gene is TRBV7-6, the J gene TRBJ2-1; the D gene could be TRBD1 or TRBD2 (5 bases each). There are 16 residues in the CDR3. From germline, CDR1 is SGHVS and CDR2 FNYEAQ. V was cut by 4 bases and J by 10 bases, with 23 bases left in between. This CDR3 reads CASSSPIGGFVGEQFF. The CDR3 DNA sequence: TGTGCCAGCAGCTCCCCAATTGGGGGTTTTGTAGGGGAGCAGTTCTTC.

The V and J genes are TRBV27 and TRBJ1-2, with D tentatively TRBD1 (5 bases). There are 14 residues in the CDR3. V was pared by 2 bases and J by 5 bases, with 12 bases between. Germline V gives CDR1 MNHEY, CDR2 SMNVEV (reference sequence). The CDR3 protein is CASSLQGHGYGYTF. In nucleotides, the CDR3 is TGTGCCAGCAGTTTACAGGGTCATGGGTATGGCTACACCTTC.

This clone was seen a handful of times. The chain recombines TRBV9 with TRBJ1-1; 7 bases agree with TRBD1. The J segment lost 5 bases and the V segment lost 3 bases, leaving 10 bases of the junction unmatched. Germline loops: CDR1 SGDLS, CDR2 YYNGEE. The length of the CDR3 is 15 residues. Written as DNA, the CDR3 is TGTGCCAGCAGCGGAGGGACAGAACTCCGTACTGAAGCTTTCTTT. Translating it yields CASSGGTELRTEAFF. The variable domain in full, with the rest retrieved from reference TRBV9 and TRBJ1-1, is DSGVTQTPKHLITATGQRVTLRCSPRSGDLSVYWYQQSLDQGLQFLIQYYNGEERAKGNILERFSAQQFPDLHSELNLSSLELGDSALYFCASSGGTELRTEAFFGQGTRLTVV.

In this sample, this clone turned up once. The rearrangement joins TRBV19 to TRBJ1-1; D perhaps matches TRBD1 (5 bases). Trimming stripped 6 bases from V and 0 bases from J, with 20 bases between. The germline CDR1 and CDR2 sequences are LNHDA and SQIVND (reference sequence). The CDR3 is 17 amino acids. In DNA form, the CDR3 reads TGTGCCAGTAGGCTACATGGGGGAGGCCGAATGAACACTGAAGCTTTCTTT. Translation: CASRLHGGGRMNTEAFF.

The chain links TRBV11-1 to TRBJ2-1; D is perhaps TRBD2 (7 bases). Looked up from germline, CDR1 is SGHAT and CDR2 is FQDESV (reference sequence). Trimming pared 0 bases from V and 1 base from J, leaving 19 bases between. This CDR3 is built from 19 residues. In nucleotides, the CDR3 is TGTGCCAGCAGCTTAGCGCGAATCGGGGGGCAAATTTCCTACAATGAGCAGTTCTTC. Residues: CASSLARIGGQISYNEQFF.

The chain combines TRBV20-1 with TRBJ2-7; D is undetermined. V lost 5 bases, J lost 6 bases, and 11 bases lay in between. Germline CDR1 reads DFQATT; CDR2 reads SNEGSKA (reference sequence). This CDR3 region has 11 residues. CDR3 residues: CSAGPTVEQYF. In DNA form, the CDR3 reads TGCAGTGCTGGACCTACAGTCGAGCAGTACTTC.

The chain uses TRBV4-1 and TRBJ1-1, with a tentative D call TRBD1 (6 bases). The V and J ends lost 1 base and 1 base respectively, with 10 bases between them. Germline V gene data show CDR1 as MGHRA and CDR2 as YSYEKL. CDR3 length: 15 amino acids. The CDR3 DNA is TGCGCCAGCAGCCAAGGCTCAGGGGCGAACACTGAAGCTTTCTTT. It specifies CASSQGSGANTEAFF.

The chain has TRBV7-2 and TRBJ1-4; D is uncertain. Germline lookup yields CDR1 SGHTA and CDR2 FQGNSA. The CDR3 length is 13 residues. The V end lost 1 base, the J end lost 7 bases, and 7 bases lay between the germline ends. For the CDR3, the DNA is TGTGCCAGCAGCTTAGTTCCGGGTGAAAAACTGTTTTTT. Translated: CASSLVPGEKLFF. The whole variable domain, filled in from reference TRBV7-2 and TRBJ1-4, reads GAGVSQSPSNKVTEKGKDVELRCDPISGHTALYWYRQSLGQGLEFLIYFQGNSAPDKSGLPSDRFSAERTGGSVSTLTIQRTQQEDSAVYLCASSLVPGEKLFFGSGTQLSVL.

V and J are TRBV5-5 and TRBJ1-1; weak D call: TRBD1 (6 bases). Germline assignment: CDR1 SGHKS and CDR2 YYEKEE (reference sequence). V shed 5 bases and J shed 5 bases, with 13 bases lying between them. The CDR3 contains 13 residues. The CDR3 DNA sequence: TGTGCCAGCAGAAGGGGGGTAAAGACTGAAGCTTTCTTT. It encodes CASRRGVKTEAFF.

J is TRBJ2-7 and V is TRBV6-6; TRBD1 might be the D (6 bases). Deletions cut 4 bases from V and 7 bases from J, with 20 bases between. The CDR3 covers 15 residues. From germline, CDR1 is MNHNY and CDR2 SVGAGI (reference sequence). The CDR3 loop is CASSFGLGASGEQYF. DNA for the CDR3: TGTGCCAGCAGTTTCGGTTTGGGGGCTTCGGGTGAGCAGTACTTC.

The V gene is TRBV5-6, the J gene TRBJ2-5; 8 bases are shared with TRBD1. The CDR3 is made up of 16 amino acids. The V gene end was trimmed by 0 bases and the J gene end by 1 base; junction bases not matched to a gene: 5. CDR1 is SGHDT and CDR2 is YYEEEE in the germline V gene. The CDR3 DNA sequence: TGTGCCAGCAGCTTGGACCCAGGGGGCCTCCAAGAGACCCAGTACTTC. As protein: CASSLDPGGLQETQYF.

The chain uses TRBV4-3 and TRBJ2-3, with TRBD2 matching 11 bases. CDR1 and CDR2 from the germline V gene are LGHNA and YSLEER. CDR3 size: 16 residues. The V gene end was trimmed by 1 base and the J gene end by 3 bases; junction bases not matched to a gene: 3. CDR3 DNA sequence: TGCGCCAGCAGCCAAGGGGCTAGCGGGGGGACAGATACGCAGTATTTT. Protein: CASSQGASGGTDTQYF.

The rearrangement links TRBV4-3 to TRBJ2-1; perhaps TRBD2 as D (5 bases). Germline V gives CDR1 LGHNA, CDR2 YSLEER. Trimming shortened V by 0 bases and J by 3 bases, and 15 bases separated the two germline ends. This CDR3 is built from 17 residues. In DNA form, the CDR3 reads TGCGCCAGCAGCCAAGATTTCAGCGGCCGGAACTACAATGAGCAGTTCTTC. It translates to CASSQDFSGRNYNEQFF.

The DNA for the CDR3 is TGTGCCAGCAGCCAACCGGGGCGGACAGTGTCAACGGCCCAGTACTTC. Translation: CASSQPGRTVSTAQYF. V and J are TRBV7-3 and TRBJ2-5; D may be TRBD1 (6 bases). This CDR3 contains 16 residues. V was pared by 5 bases and J by 9 bases, with 25 bases between. Germline V CDR1 and CDR2: SGHTA, FQGTGA.

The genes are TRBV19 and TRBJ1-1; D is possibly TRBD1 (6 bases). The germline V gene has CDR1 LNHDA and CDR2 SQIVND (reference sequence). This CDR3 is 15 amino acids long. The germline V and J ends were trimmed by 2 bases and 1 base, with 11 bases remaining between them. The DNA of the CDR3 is TGTGCCAGTAGTATAAACGACAGGCCGAACACTGAAGCTTTCTTT. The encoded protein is CASSINDRPNTEAFF.